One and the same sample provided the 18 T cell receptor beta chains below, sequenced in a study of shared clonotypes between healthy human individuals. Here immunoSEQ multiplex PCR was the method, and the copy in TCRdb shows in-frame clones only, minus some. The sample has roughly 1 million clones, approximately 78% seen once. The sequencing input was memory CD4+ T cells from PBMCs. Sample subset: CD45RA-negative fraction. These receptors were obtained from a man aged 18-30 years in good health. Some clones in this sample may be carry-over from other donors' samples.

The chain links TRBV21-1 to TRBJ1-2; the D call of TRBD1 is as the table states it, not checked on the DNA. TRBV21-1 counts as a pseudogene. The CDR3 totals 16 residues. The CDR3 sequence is CASSTGCGQGAKGYTF. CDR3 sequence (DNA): TGTGCCAGCAGCACCGGGTGTGGACAGGGGGCGAAGGGCTACACCTTC.

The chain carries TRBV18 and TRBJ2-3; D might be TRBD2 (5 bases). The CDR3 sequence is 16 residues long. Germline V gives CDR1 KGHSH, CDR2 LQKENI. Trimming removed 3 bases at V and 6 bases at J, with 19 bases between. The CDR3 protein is CASSPHGLAPADTQYF. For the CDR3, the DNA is TGTGCCAGCTCACCCCACGGGCTAGCCCCCGCCGATACGCAGTATTTT.

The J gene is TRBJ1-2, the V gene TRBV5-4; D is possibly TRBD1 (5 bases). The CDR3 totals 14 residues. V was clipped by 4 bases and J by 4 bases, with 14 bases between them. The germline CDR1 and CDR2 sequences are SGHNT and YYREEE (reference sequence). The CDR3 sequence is CASSRVGTPYGYTF. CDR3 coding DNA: TGTGCCAGCAGCCGGGTAGGGACCCCCTATGGCTACACCTTC.

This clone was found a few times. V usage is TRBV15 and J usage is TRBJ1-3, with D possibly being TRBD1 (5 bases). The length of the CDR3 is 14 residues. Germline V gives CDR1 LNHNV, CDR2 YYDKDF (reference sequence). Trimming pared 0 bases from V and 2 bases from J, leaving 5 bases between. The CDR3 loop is CATSRDRAGNTIYF. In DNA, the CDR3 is TGTGCCACCAGCAGAGACAGGGCTGGAAACACCATATATTTT.

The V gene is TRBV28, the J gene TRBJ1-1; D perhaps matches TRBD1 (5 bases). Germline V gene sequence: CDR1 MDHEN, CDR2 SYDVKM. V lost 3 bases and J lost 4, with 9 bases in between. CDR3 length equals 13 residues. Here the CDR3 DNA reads TGTGCCAGCAGTTTCTGGGGGGGCACTGAAGCTTTCTTT. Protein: CASSFWGGTEAFF. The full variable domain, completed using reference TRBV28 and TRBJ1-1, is DVKVTQSSRYLVKRTGEKVFLECVQDMDHENMFWYRQDPGLGLRLIYFSYDVKMKEKGDIPEGYSVSREKKERFSLILESASTNQTSMYLCASSFWGGTEAFFGQGTRLTVV.

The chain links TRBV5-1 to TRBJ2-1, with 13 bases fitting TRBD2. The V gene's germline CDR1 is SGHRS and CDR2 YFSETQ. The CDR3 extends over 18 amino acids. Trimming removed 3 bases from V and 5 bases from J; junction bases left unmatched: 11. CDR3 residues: CASSYSPLTSGGNNEQFF. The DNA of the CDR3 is TGCGCCAGCAGCTATTCACCTCTGACTAGCGGGGGGAACAATGAGCAGTTCTTC. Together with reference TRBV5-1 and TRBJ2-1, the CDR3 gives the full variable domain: KAGVTQTPRYLIKTRGQQVTLSCSPISGHRSVSWYQQTPGQGLQFLFEYFSETQRNKGNFPGRFSGRQFSNSRSEMNVSTLELGDSALYLCASSYSPLTSGGNNEQFFGPGTRLTVL.

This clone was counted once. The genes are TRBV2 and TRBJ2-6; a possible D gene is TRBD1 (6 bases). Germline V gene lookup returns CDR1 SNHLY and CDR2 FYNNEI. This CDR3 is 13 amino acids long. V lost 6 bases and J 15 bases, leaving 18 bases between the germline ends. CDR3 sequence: CASRYEQGFPLTF. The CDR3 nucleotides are TGTGCCAGCAGATACGAACAGGGTTTCCCCCTGACTTTC.

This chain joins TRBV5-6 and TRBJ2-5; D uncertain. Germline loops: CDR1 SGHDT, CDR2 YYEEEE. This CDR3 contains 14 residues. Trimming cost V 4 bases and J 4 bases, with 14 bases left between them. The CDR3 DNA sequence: TGTGCCAGCAGCCCCCGGGCCCGAGGAGAGACCCAGTACTTC. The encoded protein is CASSPRARGETQYF.

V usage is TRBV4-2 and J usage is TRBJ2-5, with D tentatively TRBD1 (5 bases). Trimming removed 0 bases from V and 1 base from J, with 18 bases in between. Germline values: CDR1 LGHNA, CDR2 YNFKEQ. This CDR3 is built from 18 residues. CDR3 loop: CASSQDQRLTGAQETQYF. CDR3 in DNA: TGTGCCAGCAGCCAAGATCAACGACTCACAGGCGCCCAAGAGACCCAGTACTTC.

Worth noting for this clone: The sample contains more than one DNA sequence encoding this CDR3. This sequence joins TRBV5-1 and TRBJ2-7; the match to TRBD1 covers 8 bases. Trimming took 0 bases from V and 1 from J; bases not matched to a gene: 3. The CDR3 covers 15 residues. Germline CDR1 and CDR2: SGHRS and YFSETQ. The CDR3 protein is CASSLGGTGSYEQYF. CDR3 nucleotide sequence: TGCGCCAGCAGCTTGGGAGGGACAGGATCCTACGAGCAGTACTTC. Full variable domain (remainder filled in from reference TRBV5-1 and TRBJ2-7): KAGVTQTPRYLIKTRGQQVTLSCSPISGHRSVSWYQQTPGQGLQFLFEYFSETQRNKGNFPGRFSGRQFSNSRSEMNVSTLELGDSALYLCASSLGGTGSYEQYFGPGTRLTVT.

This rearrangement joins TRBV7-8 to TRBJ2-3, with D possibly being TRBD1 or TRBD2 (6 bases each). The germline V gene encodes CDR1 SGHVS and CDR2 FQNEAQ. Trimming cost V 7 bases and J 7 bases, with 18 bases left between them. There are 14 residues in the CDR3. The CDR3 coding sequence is TGTGCCAGCAACCCCAGAGGGGGAGGAAATACGCAGTATTTT. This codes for CASNPRGGGNTQYF.

The CDR3 region has the DNA TGTGCCAGCAGCTTACTCCCTGGGGGGGCAAGGGAAAAACTGTTTTTT. The encoded protein is CASSLLPGGAREKLFF. This chain uses TRBV11-2 with TRBJ1-4, with D perhaps matching TRBD1 (6 bases). The germline gives CDR1 SGHAT, CDR2 FQNNGV. This CDR3 contains 16 residues. The V end lost 2 bases, the J end lost 8 bases, and 18 bases lay between the germline ends.

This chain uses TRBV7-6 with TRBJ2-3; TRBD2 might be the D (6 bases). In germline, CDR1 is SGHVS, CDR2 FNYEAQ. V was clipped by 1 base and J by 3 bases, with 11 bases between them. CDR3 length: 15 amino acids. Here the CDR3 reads CASSLGRAETDTQYF. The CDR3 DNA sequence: TGTGCCAGCAGCTTAGGGAGGGCCGAAACAGATACGCAGTATTTT.

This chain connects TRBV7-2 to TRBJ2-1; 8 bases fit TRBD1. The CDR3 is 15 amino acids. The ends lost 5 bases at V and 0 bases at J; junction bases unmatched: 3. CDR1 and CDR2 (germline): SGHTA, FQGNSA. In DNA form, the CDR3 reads TGTGCCAGCAGCCGGACAGGGACCTCCTACAATGAGCAGTTCTTC. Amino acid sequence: CASSRTGTSYNEQFF.

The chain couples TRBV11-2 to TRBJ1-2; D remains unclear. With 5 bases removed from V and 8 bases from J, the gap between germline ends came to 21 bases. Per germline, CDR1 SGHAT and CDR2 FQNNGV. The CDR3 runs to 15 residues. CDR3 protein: CASSPGRGRGSGYTF. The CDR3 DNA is TGTGCCAGCAGCCCTGGCCGGGGAAGAGGCTCCGGCTACACCTTC.

The CDR3 nucleotides are TGTGCCAGCAGCTGGGATGGGAATCAGCCCCAGCATTTT. Protein product: CASSWDGNQPQHF. This chain joins TRBV7-8 and TRBJ1-5; D unresolved. The V end was cut by 4 bases, the J end by 4 bases, with 8 bases between. The CDR3 is 13 amino acids. Germline V gene lookup returns CDR1 SGHVS and CDR2 FQNEAQ.

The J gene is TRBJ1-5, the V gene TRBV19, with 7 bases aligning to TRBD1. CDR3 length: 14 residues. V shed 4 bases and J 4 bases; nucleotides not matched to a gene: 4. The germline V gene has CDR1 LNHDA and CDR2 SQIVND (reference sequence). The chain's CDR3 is CASSRDSQNQPQHF. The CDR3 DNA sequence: TGTGCCAGTAGTAGGGACAGCCAGAATCAGCCCCAGCATTTT.

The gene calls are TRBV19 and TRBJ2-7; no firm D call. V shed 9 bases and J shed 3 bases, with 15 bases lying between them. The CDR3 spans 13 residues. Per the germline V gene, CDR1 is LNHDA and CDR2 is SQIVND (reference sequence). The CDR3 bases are TGTGCCAGCAAATCTCCAAATTACTACGAGCAGTACTTC. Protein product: CASKSPNYYEQYF.